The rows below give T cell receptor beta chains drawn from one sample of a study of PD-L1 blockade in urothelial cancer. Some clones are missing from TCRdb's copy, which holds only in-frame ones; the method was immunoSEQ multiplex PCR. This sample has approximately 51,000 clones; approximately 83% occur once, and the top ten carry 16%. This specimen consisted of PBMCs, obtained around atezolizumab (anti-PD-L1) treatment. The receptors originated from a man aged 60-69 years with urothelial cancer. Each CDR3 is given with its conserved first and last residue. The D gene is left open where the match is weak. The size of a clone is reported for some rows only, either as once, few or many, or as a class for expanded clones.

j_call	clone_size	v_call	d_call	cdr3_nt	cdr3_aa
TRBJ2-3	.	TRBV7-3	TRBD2	TGTGCCAGCAGCTCCCTTCTAGCGGGAGGGCCCAATACGCAGTATTTT	CASSSLLAGGPNTQYF
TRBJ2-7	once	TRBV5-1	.	TGCGCCAGCAGCTTGCCTGTTGGGCAGGGGTACGAGCAGTACTTC	CASSLPVGQGYEQYF
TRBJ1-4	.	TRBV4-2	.	TGTGCCAGCAGCCAAGAGCAGACAGCTAATGAAAAACTGTTTTTT	CASSQEQTANEKLFF
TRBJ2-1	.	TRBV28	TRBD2	TGTGCCAGCCTTGGGGACTTAGCGGGAGGAGGCTACAATGAGCAGTTCTTC	CASLGDLAGGGYNEQFF
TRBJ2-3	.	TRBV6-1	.	TGTGCCAGCAGGCTACAGGGACGTTATACGCAGTATTTT	CASRLQGRYTQYF
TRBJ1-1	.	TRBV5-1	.	TGCGCCAGCAGCTGGGCAGGGCTAAACACTGAAGCTTTCTTT	CASSWAGLNTEAFF
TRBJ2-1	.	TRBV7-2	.	TGTGCCAGCAGCTTTCTTGTATCGGGTACTGAGCAGTTCTTC	CASSFLVSGTEQFF
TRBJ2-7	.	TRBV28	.	TGTGCCAGCAGCCCATACGGGGGAGCCAGGGATTACGAGCAGTACTTC	CASSPYGGARDYEQYF
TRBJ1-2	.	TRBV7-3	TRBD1	TGTGCCAGCAGCTTATCTGGACAGGGGTATGGCTACACCTTC	CASSLSGQGYGYTF
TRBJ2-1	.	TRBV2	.	TGTGCCAGCAGTGAGGCGGTTAGCTCCTACAATGAGCAGTTCTTC	CASSEAVSSYNEQFF
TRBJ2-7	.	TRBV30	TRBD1	TGTGCCGGTAACTACGGACAGGCCCCCTACGAGCAGTACTTC	CAGNYGQAPYEQYF
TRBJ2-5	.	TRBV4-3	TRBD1	TGCGCCAGCAGCCAAGATCTTAGGACAGGGATTAATCAAGAGACCCAGTACTTC	CASSQDLRTGINQETQYF
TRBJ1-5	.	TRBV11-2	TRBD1	TGTGCCAGCAGCCGACAGGGAGGTGTGCAGCCCCAGCATTTT	CASSRQGGVQPQHF
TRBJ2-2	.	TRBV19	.	TGTGCCAGTAGTATGAGGTGGCTAGGGGGAGGGGCAGTTGCGAACACCGGGGAGCTGTTTTTT	CASSMRWLGGGAVANTGELFF
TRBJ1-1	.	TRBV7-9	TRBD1	TGTGCCAGCAGCCGCGGGACAGGGGGGCGAACTGAAGCTTTCTTT	CASSRGTGGRTEAFF
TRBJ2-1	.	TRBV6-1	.	TGTGCCAGCAGCCCTCGGACAGTGGGACGGAAGCAGTTCTTC	CASSPRTVGRKQFF
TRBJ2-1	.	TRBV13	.	TGTGCCAGCAGCTTAGAATTGGAGTACCACCGCAATGAGCAGTTCTTC	CASSLELEYHRNEQFF
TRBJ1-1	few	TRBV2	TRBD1	TGTGCCAGCAGTGGAGGTGGACAGGGCGAGTCTACGGCTTTCTTT	CASSGGGQGESTAFF
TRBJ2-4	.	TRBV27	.	TGTGCCAGCAGTTCCCAGGGGCCAAACATTCAGTACTTC	CASSSQGPNIQYF
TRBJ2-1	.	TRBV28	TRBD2	TGTGCCAGCAGTGTCTCCCTAGCGGGAGTGTTTGAGCAGTTCTTC	CASSVSLAGVFEQFF
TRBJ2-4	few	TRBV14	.	TGTGCCAGCAGCCAAGTCGTTTCTAGCCAGACGTACTTC	CASSQVVSSQTYF
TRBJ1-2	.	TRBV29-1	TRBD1	TGCAGCGTAGGGACAGGGACTAACTATGGCTACACCTTC	CSVGTGTNYGYTF
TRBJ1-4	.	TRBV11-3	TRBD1	TGTGCCAGCAGCTATTACAGGGGGGGCGCTGAAAAACTGTTTTTT	CASSYYRGGAEKLFF
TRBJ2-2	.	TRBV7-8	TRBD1	TGTGCCAGCAGGTCCGGGACAGACACCGGGGAGCTGTTTTTT	CASRSGTDTGELFF
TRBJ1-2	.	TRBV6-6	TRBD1	TGTGCCAGCAGTTATCTGGGACAGGGGGCTCATGGCTACACCTTC	CASSYLGQGAHGYTF
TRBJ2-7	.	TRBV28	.	TGTGCCACCCGACAGGTTAACTACGAGCAGTACTTC	CATRQVNYEQYF
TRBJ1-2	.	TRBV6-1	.	TGTGCCAGCAGTGAATTCCCAGGAGGCTACACCTTC	CASSEFPGGYTF
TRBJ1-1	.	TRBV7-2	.	TGTGCCAGCAGCTTAGTTGGCAGTTTGAACACTGAAGCTTTCTTT	CASSLVGSLNTEAFF
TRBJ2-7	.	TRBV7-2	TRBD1	TGTGCCAGCAGCTGGCACCGGGACAGGGTGGACTTC	CASSWHRDRVDF
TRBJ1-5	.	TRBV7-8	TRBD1	TGTGCCAGCAGCTTTAGGACAGGGAAGCAGCCCCAGCATTTT	CASSFRTGKQPQHF
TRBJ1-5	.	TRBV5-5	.	TGTGCCAGCAGCCTGGGACATAGCAATCAGCCCCAGCATTTT	CASSLGHSNQPQHF
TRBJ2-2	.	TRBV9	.	TGTGCCAGCAGCGTAGCCAGGGTCGGGGAGCTGTTTTTT	CASSVARVGELFF
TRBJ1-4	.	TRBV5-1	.	TGCGCCAGCAGCTTGGTTTACGGTCAGGGTAATGAAAAACTGTTTTTT	CASSLVYGQGNEKLFF
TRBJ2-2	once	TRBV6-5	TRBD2	TGTGCCAGCAGTTACTCGACCGGGGGGGGCACCGGGGAGCTGTTTTTT	CASSYSTGGGTGELFF
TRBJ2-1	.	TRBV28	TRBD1	TGTGCCAGCAGGACCCCGGGACAGGGCTACAATGAGCAGTTCTTC	CASRTPGQGYNEQFF
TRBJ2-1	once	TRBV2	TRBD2	TGTGCCAGCCCCCCGGGCCCCGGGGGGGTTCGTTTTTTTTCCTCGCTCGCCAAAAACAATGAGCAGTTCTTC	CASPPGPGGVRFFSSLAKNNEQFF
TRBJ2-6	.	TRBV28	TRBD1	TGTGCCAGCAGTGCAGGGGGCGCGGGAGGGGCCAACGTCCTGACTTTC	CASSAGGAGGANVLTF